This entry concerns a single TCR beta chain. The sample originates from a study of cytomegalovirus exposure and HLA in healthy donors. For the study at large: Of around 400 genotyped donors, about 81% grouped in the Caucasian-associated ancestry cluster.

Primers for the PCR totalled 60 Vbeta and 13 Jbeta. The data were produced by immunoSEQ multiplex PCR, yet TCRdb's version contains in-frame clones alone and is incomplete. This sample contains 55,000 to 75,000 clones. Sequencing was done on a sample of PBMCs. The receptor comes from a male donor in good health and CMV-seronegative.

This CDR3 is CASSLRAGGEDTQYF. The CDR3 nucleotides read TGTGCCAGCAGCTTACGGGCAGGGGGCGAGGATACGCAGTATTTT. The chain recombines TRBV7-9 with TRBJ2-3; 8 bases line up with TRBD1. Germline loops: CDR1 SEHNR, CDR2 FQNEAQ (reference sequence). Trimming took 2 bases from V and 6 from J; bases not matched to a gene: 7. This CDR3 comprises 15 residues.